The 17 T cell receptor beta chains below were found in one sample sequenced in a study of T-cell memory formation after mild COVID-19. TCRdb independently ran MiXCR on the 5' RACE reads; one entry per CDR3 protein. Counted here are about 410,000 distinct CDR3 sequences, under 25% occurring once; the ten biggest clones make up over 10%. Sequencing used PBMCs or a T cell subset sorted from them (not recorded which). All receptors come from an adult woman who had mild COVID-19 (a few samples of this study predate the infection). Cell type and time point are not known.

The chain recombines TRBV27 with TRBJ1-5; no clear D. The CDR3 has 14 amino acids. The germline V gene has CDR1 MNHEY and CDR2 SMNVEV (reference sequence). Trimming stripped 3 bases from V and 1 base from J, with 7 bases between. CDR3 sequence reads: CASSFSWSNQPQHF. CDR3 DNA: TGTGCCAGCAGTTTTAGTTGGAGCAATCAGCCCCAGCATTTT.

The genes are TRBV5-1 and TRBJ2-5, with D maybe TRBD1 (6 bases). Trimming took 5 bases from V and 1 from J, leaving 9 bases between them. Germline V lookup: CDR1 SGHRS, CDR2 YFSETQ. This CDR3 is built from 13 residues. The CDR3 coding sequence is TGCGCCAGCAGGGTAGGGGGCCAAGAGACCCAGTACTTC. Translating it yields CASRVGGQETQYF.

This clonotype appeared a few times. The chain recombines TRBV3-1 with TRBJ2-7; 7 bases agree with TRBD1. Germline lookup yields CDR1 LGHDT and CDR2 YNNKEL (reference sequence). V shed 3 bases, J shed 7 bases, and the junction held 6 bases outside the gene matches. The CDR3 is made up of 13 amino acids. CDR3: CASSQVPGGEQYF. The CDR3 DNA reads TGTGCCAGCAGCCAGGTACCAGGGGGAGAGCAGTACTTC.

There are a few counts of this clonotype. J is TRBJ1-5 and V is TRBV20-1; D remains unclear. CDR3 length equals 14 residues. Trimming shortened V by 3 bases and J by 5 bases, and 14 bases separated the two germline ends. CDR1 DFQATT and CDR2 SNEGSKA come from the germline V gene (reference sequence). The CDR3 bases are TGCAGTGCTAGTGAGGCTTTGGCCGATCAGCCCCAGCATTTT. Translated: CSASEALADQPQHF.

This clonotype has only a few counts. The gene calls are TRBV20-1 and TRBJ1-4, with a tentative D call TRBD1 (6 bases). V lost 6 bases to trimming and J lost 7 bases, with 15 bases between them. Germline values: CDR1 DFQATT, CDR2 SNEGSKA (reference sequence). This CDR3 is 13 amino acids long. Here the CDR3 DNA reads TGCAGTGCCCCGGGAGGGGGGGGTGAAAAACTGTTTTTT. Protein sequence: CSAPGGGGEKLFF.

This clonotype was picked up a small number of times. This chain joins TRBV7-6 and TRBJ2-5, with 7 bases fitting TRBD2. The junction had 6 bases not matched to a gene; V was cut back by 3 bases and J by 2 bases. Germline V gene sequence: CDR1 SGHVS, CDR2 FNYEAQ. This CDR3 is built from 15 residues. The CDR3 region is CASSLLLADQETQYF. CDR3 nucleotides: TGTGCCAGCAGCTTGCTCCTAGCGGATCAAGAGACCCAGTACTTC.

The CDR3 loop is CASSSRVLVDTGELFF. The CDR3 nucleotides read TGTGCCAGCAGCTCCAGGGTTTTAGTGGACACCGGGGAGCTGTTTTTT. This chain joins TRBV7-9 and TRBJ2-2; TRBD1 might be the D (5 bases). Germline lookup yields CDR1 SEHNR and CDR2 FQNEAQ (reference sequence). CDR3 length: 16 residues. Trimming cost V 4 bases and J 3 bases, with 15 bases left between them. Looking up the rest from reference TRBV7-9 and TRBJ2-2 gives the full variable domain: DTGVSQNPRHKITKRGQNVTFRCDPISEHNRLYWYRQTLGQGPEFLTYFQNEAQLEKSRLLSDRFSAERPKGSFSTLEIQRTEQGDSAMYLCASSSRVLVDTGELFFGEGSRLTVL.

The V gene is TRBV5-1, the J gene TRBJ2-3; D possibly corresponds to TRBD1 (5 bases). Trimming removed 1 base at V and 2 bases at J, with 8 bases between. The CDR3 runs 14 residues. Germline lookup yields CDR1 SGHRS and CDR2 YFSETQ. Here the CDR3 reads CASSLQGPTDTQYF. The CDR3 DNA reads TGCGCCAGCAGCTTGCAGGGCCCCACAGATACGCAGTATTTT.

The V gene is TRBV7-8, the J gene TRBJ2-2; D not resolved. Germline V CDR1 and CDR2: SGHVS, FQNEAQ. CDR3 length equals 15 residues. V was pared by 5 bases and J by 0 bases, with 10 bases between. CDR3 coding DNA: TGTGCCAGCAGCCAGACACCTCCGAACACCGGGGAGCTGTTTTTT. Translating it yields CASSQTPPNTGELFF. The complete variable domain, with remaining parts taken from reference TRBV7-8 and TRBJ2-2, reads GAGVSQSPRYKVAKRGQDVALRCDPISGHVSLFWYQQALGQGPEFLTYFQNEAQLDKSGLPSDRFFAERPEGSVSTLKIQRTQQEDSAVYLCASSQTPPNTGELFFGEGSRLTVL.

This clonotype has only a few counts. The chain links TRBV12-3 or TRBV12-4 to TRBJ2-5; D assignment may be TRBD1 or TRBD2 (6 bases each). V lost 0 bases, J lost 2 bases, and 10 bases lay in between. This CDR3 is built from 15 residues. CDR3 nucleotide sequence: TGTGCCAGCAGTTTAGCAGGGGGGAATCAAGAGACCCAGTACTTC. It specifies CASSLAGGNQETQYF.

In nucleotides, the CDR3 is TGTGCCAGCAGAAAGGGACAGACGAACACCGGGGAGCTGTTTTTT. It is translated as CASRKGQTNTGELFF. This chain joins TRBV6-2 or TRBV6-3 and TRBJ2-2; 7 bases agree with TRBD1. The junction had 4 bases not matched to a gene; V was cut back by 6 bases and J by 0 bases. CDR3 length: 15 amino acids. The germline V gene has CDR1 MNHEY and CDR2 SVGEGT.

This chain joins TRBV12-3 or TRBV12-4 and TRBJ2-5; 8 nucleotides agree with TRBD2. The CDR3 length is 17 residues. The V segment lost 6 bases and the J segment 4 bases; nucleotides outside the gene matches: 16. This chain's CDR3 is CASRDGRTSGRRETQYF. CDR3 DNA: TGTGCCAGCAGAGACGGCCGAACGAGCGGGAGACGAGAGACCCAGTACTTC.

The V and J genes are TRBV6-4 and TRBJ2-7; the match to TRBD1 covers 10 bases. The CDR3 length is 17 residues. Per germline, CDR1 MRHNA and CDR2 SNTAGT. Trimming cost V 4 bases and J 1 base; bases outside gene matches: 10. CDR3 amino acids: CASSGSDTGQGSYEQYF. CDR3 coding DNA: TGTGCCAGCAGTGGTTCTGATACGGGACAGGGGTCCTACGAGCAGTACTTC.

The rearrangement uses TRBV6-1 and TRBJ2-1; tentatively, D is TRBD2 (6 bases). The germline gives CDR1 MNHNS, CDR2 SASEGT. Between the trimmed V and J ends, which lost 3 bases and 8 bases, there was a span of 8 bases. This CDR3 spans 12 amino acids. The CDR3 region is CASSEIADEQFF. The CDR3 nucleotides are TGTGCCAGCAGTGAGATAGCGGATGAGCAGTTCTTC.

The chain is built from TRBV6-5 and TRBJ1-2, with a tentative D call TRBD1 (5 bases). The germline gives CDR1 MNHEY, CDR2 SVGAGI. The CDR3 spans 13 residues. V lost 6 bases to trimming and J lost 4 bases, with 12 bases between them. CDR3 sequence: CASRPTGLYGYTF. The CDR3 DNA reads TGTGCCAGCAGACCCACAGGACTCTATGGCTACACCTTC.

The chain links TRBV16 to TRBJ2-3; D gene ambiguous. CDR1 KGHSY and CDR2 FQNENV come from the germline V gene. The CDR3 runs 14 residues. The ends were cut back, 2 bases at V and 3 bases at J, with 9 bases in the middle. CDR3 nucleotides: TGTGCCAGCAGCCAACGGCTGGGAACAGATACGCAGTATTTT. It specifies CASSQRLGTDTQYF. The full variable domain, completed using reference TRBV16 and TRBJ2-3, is GEEVAQTPKHLVRGEGQKAKLYCAPIKGHSYVFWYQQVLKNEFKFLISFQNENVFDETGMPKERFSAKCLPNSPCSLEIQATKLEDSAVYFCASSQRLGTDTQYFGPGTRLTVL.

The rearrangement joins TRBV5-1 to TRBJ2-1; 8 bases fit TRBD1. Germline CDR1 and CDR2: SGHRS and YFSETQ. V shed 7 bases and J 5 bases; nucleotides not matched to a gene: 5. The CDR3 is 13 residues long. The CDR3 bases are TGCGCCAGCCGTACACAGGGGGACAATGAGCAGTTCTTC. Translation: CASRTQGDNEQFF.